Sample share makes the clone carrying this T cell receptor beta chain medium-sized. This entry comes from a study of T cell repertoires in aging, cancer and after chemotherapy. At the level of the study: Glioblastoma patients receiving temozolomide-based therapy gave paired samples before and after chemotherapy.

Germline V gene lookup returns CDR1 LNHDA and CDR2 SQIVND (reference sequence). Trimming cost V 1 base and J 6 bases, with 2 bases left between them. This CDR3 contains 11 residues. A mixed TRB-A/B primer pool amplified rearranged TRB by multiplex touch-down PCR. TCRdb redid the calling of the multiplex PCR reads with MiXCR, one entry per CDR3 protein. Here the sample spans roughly 4,900 distinct CDR3 sequences, around a quarter being singletons. TCR beta rearrangements were amplified from peripheral blood genomic DNA. The sample was blood. This chain connects TRBV19 to TRBJ2-3; D uncertain. This TCR derives from a human donor with a solid tumor. The DNA of the CDR3 is TGTGCCAGTAGTATAGTTGATACGCAGTATTTT. It translates to CASSIVDTQYF. Looking up the rest from reference TRBV19 and TRBJ2-3 gives the full variable domain: DGGITQSPKYLFRKEGQNVTLSCEQNLNHDAMYWYRQDPGQGLRLIYYSQIVNDFQKGDIAEGYSVSREKKESFPLTVTSAQKNPTAFYLCASSIVDTQYFGPGTRLTVL.